The sample holds a few counts of the clone carrying this T cell receptor beta chain. The CDR3 contains 15 residues. Germline assignment: CDR1 SGHRS and CDR2 YFSETQ. Deletions cut 4 bases from V and 6 bases from J, with 18 bases between. TCRdb redid the calling of the 5' RACE reads with MiXCR, one entry per CDR3 protein. The sample has 62,000 or so distinct CDR3 sequences, about 31% seen once. The receptor comes from a female donor with breast cancer. The sample taken for sequencing was tumor-infiltrating naive CD4+ T cells sorted from the breast tumor. Subset meaning: naive CD4+ T cells, CD4+CD45RA+CD25-. The genes are TRBV5-1 and TRBJ2-3; D is perhaps TRBD1 (5 bases). The CDR3 region has the DNA TGCGCCAGCAGCGATGACAGCAATGGGCTCGATACGCAGTATTTT. Its translation is CASSDDSNGLDTQYF.